This T cell receptor beta chain was sequenced for a study of blood T cell repertoires in COVID-19. V lost 7 bases to trimming and J lost 4 bases; unmatched junction nucleotides: 7. Germline CDR1 GTSNPN, CDR2 SVGIG (reference sequence). There are 13 residues in the CDR3. Generated by immunoSEQ multiplex PCR, the TCRdb table keeps only in-frame clones and is missing some. In the table there are fewer than 250,000 clones, approximately 90% of which are singletons. Those enrolled, adults aged roughly 18 to 100 years, came from 25 or so US areas. The J gene is TRBJ1-5, the V gene TRBV30, with TRBD1 identical over 7 bases. Sequences were obtained from PBMCs or T cells enriched from blood (not recorded which). The TCR was taken from a woman aged 25 to 39 with acute COVID-19. The CDR3 DNA is TGTGCCTCGAACATGGACAGGAATCAGCCCCAGCATTTT. It specifies CASNMDRNQPQHF. Using reference TRBV30 and TRBJ1-5 for the parts outside the CDR3, the full variable domain is SQTIHQWPATLVQPVGSPLSLECTVEGTSNPNLYWYRQAAGRGLQLLFYSVGIGQISSEVPQNLSASRPQDRQFILSSKKLLLSDSGFYLCASNMDRNQPQHFGDGTRLSIL.